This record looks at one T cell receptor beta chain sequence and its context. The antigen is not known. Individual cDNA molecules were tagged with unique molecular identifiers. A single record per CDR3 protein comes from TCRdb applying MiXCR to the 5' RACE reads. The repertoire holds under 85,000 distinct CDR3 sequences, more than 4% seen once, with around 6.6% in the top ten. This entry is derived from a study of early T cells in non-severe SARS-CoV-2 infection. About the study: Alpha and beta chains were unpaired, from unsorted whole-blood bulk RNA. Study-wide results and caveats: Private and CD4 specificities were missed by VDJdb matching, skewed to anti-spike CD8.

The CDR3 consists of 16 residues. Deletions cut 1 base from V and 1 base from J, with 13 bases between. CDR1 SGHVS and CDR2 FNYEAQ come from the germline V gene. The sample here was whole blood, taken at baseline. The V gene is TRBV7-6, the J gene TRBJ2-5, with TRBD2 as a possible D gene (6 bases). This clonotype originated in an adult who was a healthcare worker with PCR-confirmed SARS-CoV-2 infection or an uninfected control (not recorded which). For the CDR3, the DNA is TGTGCCAGCAGCTTAGGGGGCCGCGGGGCCCAAGAGACCCAGTACTTC. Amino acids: CASSLGGRGAQETQYF.